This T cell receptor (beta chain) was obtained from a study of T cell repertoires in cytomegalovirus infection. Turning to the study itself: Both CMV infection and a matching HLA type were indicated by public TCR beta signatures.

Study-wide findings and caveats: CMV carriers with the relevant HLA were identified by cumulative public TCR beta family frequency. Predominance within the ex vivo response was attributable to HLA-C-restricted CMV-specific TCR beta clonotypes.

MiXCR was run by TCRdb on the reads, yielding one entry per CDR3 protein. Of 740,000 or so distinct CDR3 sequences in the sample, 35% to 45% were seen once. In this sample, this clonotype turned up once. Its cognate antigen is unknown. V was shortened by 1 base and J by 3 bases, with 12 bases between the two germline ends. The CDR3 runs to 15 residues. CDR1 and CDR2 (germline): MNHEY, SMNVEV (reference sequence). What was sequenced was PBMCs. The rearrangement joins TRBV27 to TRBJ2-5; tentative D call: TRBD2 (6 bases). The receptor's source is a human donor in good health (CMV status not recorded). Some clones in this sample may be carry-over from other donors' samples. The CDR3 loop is CASSLYGTSKETQYF. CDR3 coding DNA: TGTGCCAGCAGTTTATACGGGACTTCGAAAGAGACCCAGTACTTC.